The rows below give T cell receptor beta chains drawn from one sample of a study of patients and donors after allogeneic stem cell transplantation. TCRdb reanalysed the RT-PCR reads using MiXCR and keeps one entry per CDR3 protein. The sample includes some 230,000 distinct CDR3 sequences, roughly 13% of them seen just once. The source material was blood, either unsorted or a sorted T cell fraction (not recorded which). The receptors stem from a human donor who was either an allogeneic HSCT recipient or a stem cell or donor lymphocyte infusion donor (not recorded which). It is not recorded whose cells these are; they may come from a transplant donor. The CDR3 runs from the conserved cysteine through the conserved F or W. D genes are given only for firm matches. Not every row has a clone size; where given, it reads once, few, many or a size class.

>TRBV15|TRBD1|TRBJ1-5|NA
CATSIRQGYSNQPQHF
TGTGCCACCAGCATAAGACAGGGTTATAGCAATCAGCCCCAGCATTTT
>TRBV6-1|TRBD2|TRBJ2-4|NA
CASRALSGGDIQYF
TGTGCCAGCAGGGCCTTGTCCGGGGGGGACATTCAGTACTTC
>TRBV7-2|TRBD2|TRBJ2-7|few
CASSLAVASGSHEQYF
TGTGCCAGCAGCTTAGCAGTCGCTAGCGGGAGCCACGAGCAGTACTTC
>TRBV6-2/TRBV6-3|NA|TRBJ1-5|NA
CASSYSEQKQPQHF
TGTGCCAGCAGTTACTCGGAACAGAAACAGCCCCAGCATTTT
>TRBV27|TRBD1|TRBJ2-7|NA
CASSLGQGAFHEQYF
TGTGCCAGCAGTTTAGGACAGGGGGCGTTCCACGAGCAGTACTTC
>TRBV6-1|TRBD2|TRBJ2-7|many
CASRRTSDLYEQYF
TGTGCCAGCAGGAGGACTAGCGATCTCTACGAGCAGTACTTC
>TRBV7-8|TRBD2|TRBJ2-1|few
CASTRGGRSYNEQFF
TGTGCCAGCACCCGGGGGGGAAGATCCTACAATGAGCAGTTCTTC
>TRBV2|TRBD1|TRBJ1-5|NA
CASSAFRDRVKQPQHF
TGTGCCAGCAGTGCATTCCGGGACAGGGTAAAACAGCCCCAGCATTTT
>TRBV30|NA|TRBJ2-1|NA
CAYRSPPGNEQFF
TGTGCCTACCGAAGCCCCCCGGGCAATGAGCAGTTCTTC
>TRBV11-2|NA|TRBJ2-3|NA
CASSLDSEARDTQYF
TGTGCCAGCAGCTTAGATTCCGAGGCGAGGGATACGCAGTATTTT
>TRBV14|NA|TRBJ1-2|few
CASSRDRGFGYTF
TGTGCCAGCAGCAGGGATCGGGGGTTCGGCTACACCTTC
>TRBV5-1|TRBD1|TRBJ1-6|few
CASSSQTGGGSPLHF
TGCGCCAGCAGCTCCCAGACAGGGGGAGGTTCACCCCTCCACTTT
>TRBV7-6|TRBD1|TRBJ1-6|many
CASRRDRTDNSPLHF
TGTGCCAGCAGAAGGGACAGGACCGATAATTCACCCCTCCACTTT
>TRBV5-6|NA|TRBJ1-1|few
CATYRVNTEAFF
TGTGCCACTTACAGAGTAAACACTGAAGCTTTCTTT
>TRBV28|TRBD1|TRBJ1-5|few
CASTGGTQPQHF
TGTGCCTCAACAGGGGGGACTCAGCCCCAGCATTTT
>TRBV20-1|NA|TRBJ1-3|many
CSARDVGTGFAGNTIYF
TGCAGTGCTAGAGATGTCGGCACTGGTTTTGCCGGAAACACCATATATTTT
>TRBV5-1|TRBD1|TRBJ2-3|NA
CASSSYGTGSTDTQYF
TGCGCCAGCAGCTCCTACGGGACAGGGAGCACAGATACGCAGTATTTT
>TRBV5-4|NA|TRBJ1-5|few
CASSLVLQALHF
TGTGCCAGCAGCTTGGTTCTGCAAGCTCTGCATTTT
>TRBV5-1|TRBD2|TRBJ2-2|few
CASSQAGSNTGELFF
TGCGCCAGCAGCCAAGCGGGGTCGAACACCGGGGAGCTGTTTTTT
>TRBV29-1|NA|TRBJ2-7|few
CSGLVGKVEQYF
TGCAGCGGATTGGTAGGGAAGGTCGAGCAGTACTTC
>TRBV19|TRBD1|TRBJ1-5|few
CASSMGQINQPQHF
TGTGCCAGTAGTATGGGACAGATCAATCAGCCCCAGCATTTT
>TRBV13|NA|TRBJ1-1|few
CASSDRRGNLNTEAFF
TGTGCCAGCAGCGACCGTCGGGGAAACCTGAACACTGAAGCTTTCTTT
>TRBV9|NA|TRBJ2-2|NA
CASSATLDTGELFF
TGTGCCAGCAGCGCTACCCTAGACACCGGGGAGCTGTTTTTT
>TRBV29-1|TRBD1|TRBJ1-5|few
CSTSLGGGQPQHF
TGCAGCACGAGCCTAGGGGGCGGTCAGCCCCAGCATTTT
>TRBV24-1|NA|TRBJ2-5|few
CATSDPGRETQYF
TGTGCCACCAGTGACCCTGGTAGGGAGACCCAGTACTTC
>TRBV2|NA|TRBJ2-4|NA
CASRIILGAKNIQYF
TGTGCCAGCAGGATAATCCTGGGAGCCAAAAACATTCAGTACTTC
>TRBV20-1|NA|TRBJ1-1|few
CSARGRIQGFF
TGCAGTGCTAGAGGCCGAATTCAGGGGTTCTTT
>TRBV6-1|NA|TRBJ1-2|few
CASRETTDNYGYTF
TGTGCCAGCAGAGAAACGACGGATAACTATGGCTACACCTTC
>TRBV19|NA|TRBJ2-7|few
CATSRTHSYEQYF
TGTGCCACCTCGCGGACTCACTCCTACGAGCAGTACTTC
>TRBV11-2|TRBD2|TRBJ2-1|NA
CASSLTSGVFDEQFF
TGTGCCAGCAGCTTAACTAGCGGGGTCTTTGATGAGCAGTTCTTC
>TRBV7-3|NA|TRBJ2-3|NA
CASSLTGPDTQYF
TGTGCCAGCAGCTTGACAGGTCCAGATACGCAGTATTTT
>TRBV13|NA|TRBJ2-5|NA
CASSRVGGFSETQYF
TGTGCCAGCAGCCGAGTGGGGGGCTTTAGCGAGACCCAGTACTTC
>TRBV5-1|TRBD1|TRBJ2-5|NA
CASSYDHRGKTQYF
TGCGCCAGCAGCTACGACCACAGGGGAAAGACCCAGTACTTC
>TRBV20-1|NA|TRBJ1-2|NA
CSAREQSANYGYTF
TGCAGTGCTAGAGAACAGTCAGCTAACTATGGCTACACCTTC
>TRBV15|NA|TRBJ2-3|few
CATSLSGPTDTQYF
TGTGCCACCAGTCTATCCGGCCCCACAGATACGCAGTATTTT
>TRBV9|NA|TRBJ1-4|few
CASSPWDGDEKLFF
TGTGCCAGCAGCCCCTGGGACGGTGATGAAAAACTGTTTTTT
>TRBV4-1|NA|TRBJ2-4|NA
CASSQVGVVRGLTIQYF
TGCGCCAGCAGCCAAGTGGGGGTCGTACGGGGCCTGACCATTCAGTACTTC
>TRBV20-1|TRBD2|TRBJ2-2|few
CSASSGRSVGELFF
TGCAGTGCTAGCAGCGGGAGGTCCGTCGGGGAGCTGTTTTTT
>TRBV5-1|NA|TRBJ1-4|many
CASSLVEQELFF
TGCGCCAGCAGCTTGGTGGAACAGGAACTGTTTTTT
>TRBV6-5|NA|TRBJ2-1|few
CASSNYDEQFF
TGTGCCAGCAGTAACTACGATGAGCAGTTCTTC
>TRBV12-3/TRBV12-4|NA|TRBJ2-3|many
CASRTYKGAADTQYF
TGTGCCAGCAGGACCTACAAGGGAGCCGCAGATACGCAGTATTTT
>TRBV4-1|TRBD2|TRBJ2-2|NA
CASSQDLGLAGRTGELFF
TGCGCCAGCAGCCAAGATCTGGGACTAGCGGGAAGGACCGGGGAGCTGTTTTTT
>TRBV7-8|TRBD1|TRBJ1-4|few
CASSPGQATKLFF
TGTGCCAGCAGCCCGGGACAGGCGACCAAACTGTTTTTT
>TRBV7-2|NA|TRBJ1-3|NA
CASSPQGPGNTIYF
TGTGCCAGCAGCCCCCAGGGGCCAGGAAACACCATATATTTT
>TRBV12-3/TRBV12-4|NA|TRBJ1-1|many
CASSWSSNTEAFF
TGTGCCAGCAGTTGGTCTAGTAACACTGAAGCTTTCTTT
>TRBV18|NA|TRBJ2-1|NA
CASSPGGLESNEQFF
TGTGCCAGCTCACCAGGGGGCCTGGAAAGTAATGAGCAGTTCTTC
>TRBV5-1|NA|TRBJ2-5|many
CASSYTGPHTPQETQYF
TGCGCCAGCAGCTATACCGGGCCCCATACTCCCCAAGAGACCCAGTACTTC
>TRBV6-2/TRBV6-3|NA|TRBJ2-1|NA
CAHSSSSYNEQFF
TGTGCCCATTCGTCGAGCTCCTACAATGAGCAGTTCTTC
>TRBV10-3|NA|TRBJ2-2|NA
CAISQTENTGELFF
TGTGCCATCAGTCAGACCGAAAACACCGGGGAGCTGTTTTTT
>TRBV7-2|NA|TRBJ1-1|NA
CASSLASSRGNTEAFF
TGTGCCAGCAGCTTAGCGTCGTCCCGTGGGAACACTGAAGCTTTCTTT
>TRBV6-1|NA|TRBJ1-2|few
CASSDVRDGYGYTF
TGTGCCAGCAGCGACGTACGGGATGGCTATGGCTACACCTTC
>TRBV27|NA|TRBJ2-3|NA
CASSFPTSTDTQYF
TGTGCCAGCAGTTTCCCGACTAGTACAGATACGCAGTATTTT
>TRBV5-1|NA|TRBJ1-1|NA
CASSLVVSNTEAFF
TGCGCCAGCAGCTTGGTGGTTTCGAACACTGAAGCTTTCTTT
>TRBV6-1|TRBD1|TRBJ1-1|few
CASWPAGQGASEAFF
TGTGCCAGTTGGCCCGCCGGACAGGGGGCGTCTGAAGCTTTCTTT
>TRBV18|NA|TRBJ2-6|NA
CASSPNPGRTSGANVLTF
TGTGCCAGCTCACCCAACCCGGGACGGACCTCTGGGGCCAACGTCCTGACTTTC
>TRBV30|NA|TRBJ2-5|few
CAWSVPTGISYQETQYF
TGTGCCTGGAGTGTACCCACCGGCATCTCGTACCAAGAGACCCAGTACTTC
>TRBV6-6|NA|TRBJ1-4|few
CASSANEKLFF
TGTGCCAGCTCTGCTAATGAAAAACTGTTTTTT
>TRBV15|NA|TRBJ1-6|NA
CATSRDGRGGNSPLHF
TGTGCCACCAGCAGAGATGGAAGGGGCGGTAATTCACCCCTCCACTTT
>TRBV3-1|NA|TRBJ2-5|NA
CASSSRGGTVLETQYF
TGTGCCAGCAGCTCCAGGGGAGGGACTGTTCTCGAGACCCAGTACTTC